This T cell receptor beta chain is drawn from a study of OX40 agonist ivuxolimab in advanced cancers. In the study overall: Administration of intravenous ivuxolimab to patients occurred every 2 weeks at 0.01 to 10 mg/kg. Study results and caveats: Expanded clones were, on average, more numerous in CD8+ T cells than in CD4+. No antigen was identified for the clonally expanded peripheral T cells.

The data were produced by immunoSEQ multiplex PCR, yet TCRdb's version contains in-frame clones alone and is incomplete. The sample lists over 55,000 clones; approximately 90% were seen once. As to this clone: Its antigen remains unknown.

The V end was cut by 0 bases, the J end by 3 bases, with 15 bases between. Per the germline V gene, CDR1 is MNHEY and CDR2 is SVGAGI. The CDR3 loop spans 16 amino acids. This chain connects TRBV6-5 to TRBJ2-7; D is ambiguous. The sequencing here drew on CD4+ or CD8+ T cells sorted from blood, taken in a trial of the OX40 agonist ivuxolimab. This sequence originates from an adult with an advanced solid tumor such as melanoma, head and neck, liver or kidney cancer. CDR3: CASSYSGAPLYYEQYF. As DNA, the CDR3 is TGTGCCAGCAGTTACTCAGGAGCCCCCTTGTACTACGAGCAGTACTTC.